The 11 T cell receptor beta chains presented below share a single source sample, sequenced in a study of CD8 T cells in Susac syndrome. When the RNA was reverse transcribed, random hexamers were used with an input of roughly 0.5 to 1 ug. TCRdb reanalysed the immunoSEQ multiplex PCR reads using MiXCR and keeps one entry per CDR3 protein. Among approximately 100,000 distinct CDR3 sequences listed, approximately 90% were seen once. The sample taken for sequencing was CD8+ T cells from PBMCs. These receptors originate from a human donor in good health.

The chain carries TRBV6-2 or TRBV6-3 and TRBJ1-5; D gene unclear. Germline CDR1 MNHEY, CDR2 SVGEGT. Trimming cost V 2 bases and J 0 bases, with 5 bases left between them. The CDR3 totals 14 residues. CDR3 region: CASSYTNSNQPQHF. The CDR3 nucleotides are TGTGCCAGCAGTTACACGAATAGCAATCAGCCCCAGCATTTT.

This clonotype was observed a single time. The chain has TRBV7-8 and TRBJ1-2; 10 nucleotides agree with TRBD1. V lost 8 bases to trimming and J lost 7 bases; unmatched junction nucleotides: 10. The germline CDR1 and CDR2 sequences are SGHVS and FQNEAQ. This CDR3 contains 14 residues. The CDR3 DNA reads TGTGCCAGCTCCCTAGCTGGGACAGGGGCTGGCTACACCTTC. Protein sequence: CASSLAGTGAGYTF.

This sequence joins TRBV5-1 and TRBJ2-7; D remains ambiguous. CDR1 and CDR2 (germline): SGHRS, YFSETQ. The CDR3 consists of 14 residues. With 0 bases removed from V and 7 bases from J, the gap between germline ends came to 14 bases. As DNA, the CDR3 is TGCGCCAGCAGCTTGGCCGGCGATCTGAGTGAGCAGTACTTC. Residues: CASSLAGDLSEQYF.

This clonotype appeared once. The chain has TRBV18 and TRBJ2-7; D is unresolved. Germline CDR1 is KGHSH and CDR2 is LQKENI. V shed 0 bases and J shed 4 bases, with 13 bases lying between them. This CDR3 comprises 15 residues. CDR3 amino acids: CASSPPSSKGYEQYF. The CDR3 DNA is TGTGCCAGCTCACCACCCAGTTCGAAAGGGTACGAGCAGTACTTC.

The chain has TRBV5-6 and TRBJ2-3, with D uncertain. The CDR3 runs 15 residues. Germline assignment: CDR1 SGHDT and CDR2 YYEEEE. V was clipped by 0 bases and J by 1 base, with 9 bases between them. CDR3 DNA sequence: TGTGCCAGCAGCTTGGCCGGCAGAGGCACAGATACGCAGTATTTT. Its translation: CASSLAGRGTDTQYF.

The genes are TRBV27 and TRBJ1-1; tentative D call: TRBD1 (6 bases). CDR1 and CDR2 (germline): MNHEY, SMNVEV (reference sequence). This CDR3 is built from 14 residues. Trimming cost V 0 bases and J 4 bases, with 9 bases left between them. The CDR3 coding sequence is TGTGCCAGCAGTTTATCCGCAGGGGCCACTGAAGCTTTCTTT. Residues: CASSLSAGATEAFF.

V is TRBV7-2 and J is TRBJ2-3, with 9 bases aligning to TRBD2. Trimming cost V 3 bases and J 2 bases; bases outside gene matches: 6. The CDR3 loop spans 16 amino acids. Germline CDR1 reads SGHTA; CDR2 reads FQGNSA. CDR3 nucleotides: TGTGCCAGCAGCTTTCGGCTAGCGGGGAACACAGATACGCAGTATTTT. Amino acid sequence: CASSFRLAGNTDTQYF.

The CDR3 sequence is CASSLHYEQYF. The CDR3, as DNA: TGTGCCAGCAGTTTACACTACGAGCAGTACTTC. This chain joins TRBV28 and TRBJ2-7; D gene uncertain. The V gene lost 2 bases and the J gene lost 3 bases, with 2 bases spanning the gap. Germline V lookup: CDR1 MDHEN, CDR2 SYDVKM. This CDR3 has 11 amino acids.

The J gene is TRBJ2-7, the V gene TRBV10-3, with D possibly matching TRBD2 (6 bases). This CDR3 comprises 15 residues. From germline, CDR1 is ENHRY and CDR2 SYGVKD. V was cut by 6 bases and J by 0 bases, with 15 bases left in between. CDR3 sequence: CAIRNSSGSSYEQYF. CDR3 DNA: TGTGCCATCAGGAACAGTTCCGGGAGCTCCTACGAGCAGTACTTC.

The count of this clonotype is one. V gene TRBV4-1 combines with J gene TRBJ2-1, with 12 bases aligning to TRBD2. Trimming cost V 0 bases and J 4 bases; bases outside gene matches: 1. CDR1 is MGHRA, CDR2 YSYEKL, per germline. The CDR3 extends over 16 amino acids. CDR3 DNA: TGCGCCAGCAGCCAAGATCTAGCGGGAGGGTACAATGAGCAGTTCTTC. This codes for CASSQDLAGGYNEQFF.

J is TRBJ2-1 and V is TRBV14; 13 nucleotides agree with TRBD2. Unmatched junction bases numbered 1, after V lost 4 bases and J lost 7 bases. The germline V gene encodes CDR1 SGHDN and CDR2 FVKESK. The length of the CDR3 is 14 residues. The DNA for the CDR3 is TGTGCCAGCAGCCGACTAGCGGGAGGTAATGAGCAGTTCTTC. Protein product: CASSRLAGGNEQFF.